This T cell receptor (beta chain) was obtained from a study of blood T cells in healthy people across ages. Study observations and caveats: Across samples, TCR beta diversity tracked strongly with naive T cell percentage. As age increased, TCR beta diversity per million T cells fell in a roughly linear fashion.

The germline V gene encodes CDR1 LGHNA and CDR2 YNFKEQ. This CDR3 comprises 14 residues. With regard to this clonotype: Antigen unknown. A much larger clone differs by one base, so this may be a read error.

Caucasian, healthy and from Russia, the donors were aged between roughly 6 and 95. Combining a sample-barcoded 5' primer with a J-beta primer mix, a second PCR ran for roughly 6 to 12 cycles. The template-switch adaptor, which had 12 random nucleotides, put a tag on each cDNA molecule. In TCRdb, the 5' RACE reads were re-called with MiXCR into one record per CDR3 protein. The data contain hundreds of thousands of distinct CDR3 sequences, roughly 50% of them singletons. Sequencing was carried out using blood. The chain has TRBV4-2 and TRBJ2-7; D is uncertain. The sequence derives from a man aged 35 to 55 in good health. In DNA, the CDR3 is TGTGCCAGCATCCAAGAACCCGGCAGCTACGAGCAGTACTTC. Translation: CASIQEPGSYEQYF.